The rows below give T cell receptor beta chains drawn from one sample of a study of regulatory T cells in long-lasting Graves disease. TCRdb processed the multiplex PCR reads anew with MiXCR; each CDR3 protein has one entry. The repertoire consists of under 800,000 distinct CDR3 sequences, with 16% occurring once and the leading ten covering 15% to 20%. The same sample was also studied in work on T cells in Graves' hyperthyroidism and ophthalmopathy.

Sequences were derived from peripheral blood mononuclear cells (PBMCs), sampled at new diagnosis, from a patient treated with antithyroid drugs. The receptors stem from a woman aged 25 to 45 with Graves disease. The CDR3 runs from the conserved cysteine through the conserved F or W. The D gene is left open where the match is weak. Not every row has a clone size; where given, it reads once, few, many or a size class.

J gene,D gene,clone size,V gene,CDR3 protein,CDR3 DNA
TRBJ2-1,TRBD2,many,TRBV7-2,CASRIYSGGYNEQFF,TGTGCCAGCAGGATTTATAGCGGGGGGTACAATGAGCAGTTCTTC
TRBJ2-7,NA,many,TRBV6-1,CASSHQGSYEQYF,TGTGCCAGCAGTCATCAGGGATCCTACGAGCAGTACTTC
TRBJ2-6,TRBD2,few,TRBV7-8,CASSSFLAGVISGANVLTF,TGTGCCAGCAGCTCGTTTCTAGCGGGGGTGATCTCTGGGGCCAACGTCCTGACTTTC
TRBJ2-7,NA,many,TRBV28,CAMDSGSLGYEQYF,TGTGCCATGGATTCCGGGTCCCTGGGCTACGAGCAGTACTTC
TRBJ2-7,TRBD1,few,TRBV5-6,CASSPGQGLSHEQYF,TGTGCCAGCAGCCCTGGACAGGGGTTAAGCCACGAGCAGTACTTC
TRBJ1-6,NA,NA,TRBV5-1,CASSLRGRPPLHF,TGCGCCAGCAGCTTGCGGGGTAGGCCACCCCTCCACTTT
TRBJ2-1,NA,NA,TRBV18,CASSPPATGEQFF,TGTGCCAGCTCACCACCGGCGACGGGTGAGCAGTTCTTC
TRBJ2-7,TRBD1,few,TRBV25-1,CASSASGTGYEQYF,TGTGCCAGCAGTGCCTCCGGGACAGGTTACGAGCAGTACTTC
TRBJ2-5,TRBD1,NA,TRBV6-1,CASRRDRGLETQYF,TGTGCCAGCCGAAGGGACAGGGGTCTGGAGACCCAGTACTTC
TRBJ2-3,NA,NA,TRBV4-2,CASSQASGGNGDTQYF,TGTGCCAGCAGCCAGGCGAGCGGCGGGAATGGGGATACACAGTATTTT
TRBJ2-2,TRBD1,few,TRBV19,CASSISVGGNTGELFF,TGTGCCAGTAGTATTTCGGTAGGGGGCAACACCGGGGAGCTGTTTTTT
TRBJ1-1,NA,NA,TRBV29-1,CSVTLQIMNTEAFF,TGCAGCGTCACTCTGCAGATCATGAACACTGAAGCTTTCTTT
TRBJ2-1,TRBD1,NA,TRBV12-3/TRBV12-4,CASSVSTGNSYNEQFF,TGTGCCAGCAGCGTATCGACAGGGAACTCCTACAATGAGCAGTTCTTC
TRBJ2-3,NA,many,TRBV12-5,CASGLADTQYF,TGTGCCAGCGGTTTGGCAGATACGCAGTATTTT
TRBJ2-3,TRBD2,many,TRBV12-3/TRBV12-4,CASSFHAGGRTDTQYF,TGTGCCAGCAGTTTTCATGCGGGAGGTCGCACAGATACGCAGTATTTT
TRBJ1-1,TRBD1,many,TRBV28,CASSLSAGGYTEAFF,TGTGCCAGCAGTTTATCGGCAGGGGGTTACACTGAAGCTTTCTTT
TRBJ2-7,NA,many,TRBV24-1,CATSDSGTPTLEQYF,TGTGCCACCAGTGATTCCGGGACTCCCACTCTCGAGCAGTACTTC
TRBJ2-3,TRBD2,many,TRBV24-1,CATSDLEASGSEGTQYF,TGTGCCACCAGTGATTTGGAGGCTAGCGGGAGCGAGGGTACGCAGTATTTT
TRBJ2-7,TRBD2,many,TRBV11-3,CASSNTGGPYEQYF,TGTGCCAGCAGCAATACGGGAGGCCCCTACGAGCAGTACTTC
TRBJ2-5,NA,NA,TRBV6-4,CASSYLGRETQYF,TGTGCCAGCAGTTATTTGGGGCGCGAGACCCAGTACTTC
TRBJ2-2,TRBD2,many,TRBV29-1,CSGREATNTGELFF,TGCAGCGGTCGGGAGGCAACGAACACCGGGGAGCTGTTTTTT